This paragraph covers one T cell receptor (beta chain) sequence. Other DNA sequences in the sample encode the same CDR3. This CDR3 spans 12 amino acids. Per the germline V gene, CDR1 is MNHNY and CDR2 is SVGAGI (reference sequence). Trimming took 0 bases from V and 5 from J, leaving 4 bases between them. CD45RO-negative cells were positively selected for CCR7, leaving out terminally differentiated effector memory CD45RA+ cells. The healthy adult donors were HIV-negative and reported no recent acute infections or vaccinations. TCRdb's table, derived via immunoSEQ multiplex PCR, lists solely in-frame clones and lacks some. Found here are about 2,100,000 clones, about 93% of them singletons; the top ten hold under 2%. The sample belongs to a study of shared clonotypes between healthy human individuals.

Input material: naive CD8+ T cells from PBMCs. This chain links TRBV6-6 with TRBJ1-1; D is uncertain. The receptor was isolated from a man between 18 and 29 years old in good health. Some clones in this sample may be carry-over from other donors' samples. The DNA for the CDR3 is TGTGCCAGCAGTTACTCGAGGACTGAAGCTTTCTTT. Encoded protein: CASSYSRTEAFF.